This T cell receptor beta chain was sequenced in a study of CD8+ T cells in alopecia areata. Study in general: Treated patients swallowed 5 to 10 mg of oral tofacitinib twice daily.

Notes on the study in general: Clonality in the scalp and expanded CD8+ clones ranked among the top 100 were significantly decreased by tofacitinib. Scalp lesions, especially in alopecia totalis/universalis, had higher clonality than normal scalp.

As to treatment: oral pan-JAK inhibitor, 5-10 mg twice daily. Patients with alopecia areata provided lesional scalp punch biopsies as well as peripheral blood. Germline V gene data show CDR1 as SNHLY and CDR2 as FYNNEI. The CDR3 is 14 amino acids. Trimming removed 5 bases from V and 5 bases from J, with 13 bases in between. With respect to this clone: Its antigen remains unidentified.

Following extraction, RNA underwent reverse transcription to cDNA, which served as the sequencing template. Here immunoSEQ multiplex PCR was the method, and the copy in TCRdb shows in-frame clones only, minus some. The sample consists of more than 200,000 clones, around two fifths of them appearing once. The J gene is TRBJ2-1, the V gene TRBV2; D possibly corresponds to TRBD1 (6 bases). The sequenced sample was CD4+ T cells sorted from blood, obtained around week 37, from a patient treated with tofacitinib. The clonotype was recovered from a human donor with alopecia areata. The CDR3 DNA is TGTGCCAGCAGTCAGAGACAGGTGGACAATGAGCAGTTCTTC. It encodes CASSQRQVDNEQFF.